The 3 T cell receptor beta chains below come from one sample, sequenced in a study of shared clonotypes between healthy human individuals. Profiling relied on immunoSEQ multiplex PCR, and the TCRdb table lists in-frame clones only, not all of them. The sample consists of roughly 640,000 clones, less than 98% of them appearing once. The sequenced sample was naive CD4+ T cells sorted from blood. Subset here: CD45RA+ positively selected. The receptors stem from a woman between 25 and 40 years old in good health.

The rearrangement links TRBV23-1 to TRBJ2-1; D assignment may be TRBD1 or TRBD2 (5 bases each). TRBV23-1 is marked as an open reading frame, function uncertain. V was clipped by 7 bases and J by 4 bases, with 17 bases between them. This CDR3 comprises 15 residues. The CDR3 DNA reads TGCGCCAGCACATCCGGGACCTGGGGTTACAATGAGCAGTTCTTC. Translating it yields CASTSGTWGYNEQFF.

This sequence joins TRBV28 and TRBJ1-1; D is possibly TRBD1 (6 bases). Deletions cut 2 bases from V and 6 bases from J, with 16 bases between. CDR3 size: 15 residues. CDR1 MDHEN and CDR2 SYDVKM come from the germline V gene. Here the CDR3 reads CASSLDTGGRAEAFF. The CDR3, as DNA: TGTGCCAGCAGTTTAGACACGGGGGGCCGGGCTGAAGCTTTCTTT.

V usage is TRBV28 and J usage is TRBJ2-7; 15 bases line up with TRBD2. J was trimmed by 3 bases and V by 4 bases; bases with no gene match: 7. Per germline, CDR1 MDHEN and CDR2 SYDVKM. This CDR3 contains 17 residues. The CDR3 nucleotides read TGTGCCAGCAGTTCAGGGACTAGCGGGAGGTCCCTCTACGAGCAGTACTTC. Its protein product is CASSSGTSGRSLYEQYF. Supplemented by reference TRBV28 and TRBJ2-7, the full variable domain reads DVKVTQSSRYLVKRTGEKVFLECVQDMDHENMFWYRQDPGLGLRLIYFSYDVKMKEKGDIPEGYSVSREKKERFSLILESASTNQTSMYLCASSSGTSGRSLYEQYFGPGTRLTVT.